This TCR beta chain stems from a study of regulatory T cells in long-lasting Graves disease. Indicated time point: persistent/refractory GD, antithyroid drugs over 5 years with positive TRAb. TCR sequences were obtained from RNA taken from PBMCs. Patients were enrolled at an endocrinology department in Xi'an, China. In its sample, this clonotype was seen many times. The TCR beta library used iRepertoire HTBI primers with Arm-PCR amplification of CDR3. TCRdb redid the calling of the multiplex PCR reads with MiXCR, one entry per CDR3 protein. The sample consists of over 650,000 distinct CDR3 sequences, 25% to 35% of them appearing once. V lost 5 bases and J lost 1; bases outside the gene matches: 7. Germline CDR1 reads MDHEN; CDR2 reads SYDVKM. The CDR3 is made up of 15 amino acids.

Sequencing was performed on peripheral blood mononuclear cells (PBMCs), taken when the disease was refractory, from a patient treated with antithyroid drugs. This sequence joins TRBV28 and TRBJ1-1, with 7 bases identical to TRBD1. The receptor's source is a female donor with Graves disease. CDR3 amino acids: CASSPATGPNTEAFF. For the CDR3, the DNA is TGTGCCAGCAGTCCAGCGACAGGGCCGAACACTGAAGCTTTCTTT. The full variable domain, with the rest looked up from reference TRBV28 and TRBJ1-1, is DVKVTQSSRYLVKRTGEKVFLECVQDMDHENMFWYRQDPGLGLRLIYFSYDVKMKEKGDIPEGYSVSREKKERFSLILESASTNQTSMYLCASSPATGPNTEAFFGQGTRLTVV.